This T cell receptor beta chain was sequenced for a study of T cell changes during pregnancy in multiple sclerosis. Generated by immunoSEQ multiplex PCR, the TCRdb table keeps only in-frame clones and is missing some. The data hold tens of thousands of clones, with roughly nine tenths observed a single time. This clone was seen a single time. Germline CDR1 and CDR2: MNHEY and SVGAGI. The ends were cut back, 5 bases at V and 7 bases at J, with 14 bases in the middle. CDR3 size: 13 residues. Here the sequenced sample was CD8+ T cells from peripheral blood mononuclear cells, taken before pregnancy. The sequence derives from a female donor with multiple sclerosis, enrolled in a pregnancy study. The chain joins TRBV6-5 to TRBJ1-1; D remains ambiguous. CDR3 residues: CASSPQPAVEAFF. CDR3 DNA: TGTGCCAGCAGTCCCCAGCCGGCGGTTGAAGCTTTCTTT.